This T cell receptor (beta chain) emerged from a study of cytomegalovirus exposure and HLA in healthy donors. Study-wide context: The approximately 120 validation repertoires and the roughly 690 first-cohort repertoires shared a platform, a later analysis reported.

Study-wide results and limits: The listing of about 150 TCR beta chains classed them as cytomegalovirus-associated. TCR sequences were mostly rare, though some public TCRs occurred in many donors.

Germline V gene sequence: CDR1 SQVTM, CDR2 ANQGSEA. Trimming at V came to 3 bases and at J to 0 bases, leaving 6 bases not matched to a gene. The CDR3 sequence is 18 residues long. Assay used: immunoSEQ multiplex PCR; TCRdb lists only in-frame clones, some missing. This sample has about 280,000 clones; approximately 90% occur once, and the top ten carry 0.92%. Concerning this clone: Antigen unknown.

The sequence was obtained from a woman aged 18-35 years in good health and CMV-seronegative. The chain combines TRBV29-1 with TRBJ2-1; 15 nucleotides agree with TRBD2. Sequences were obtained from PBMCs. For the CDR3, the DNA is TGCAGCGTTGAGGGACTAGCGGGAGGTAAGGCCTCCTACAATGAGCAGTTCTTC. Its translation is CSVEGLAGGKASYNEQFF.